Presented here are 7 T cell receptor beta chains from one specimen sequenced in a study of blood T cell repertoires in COVID-19. Generated by immunoSEQ multiplex PCR, the TCRdb table keeps only in-frame clones and is missing some. The sample shows under 200,000 clones, around nine tenths of them seen only once. The sequencing input was peripheral blood. Receptors were obtained from a man aged 55-75 years with COVID-19, enrolled during active disease.

The chain links TRBV7-2 to TRBJ1-1; D is ambiguous. The CDR3 consists of 15 residues. Trimming removed 5 bases at V and 1 base at J, with 14 bases between. Germline values: CDR1 SGHTA, CDR2 FQGNSA. The CDR3 DNA reads as TGTGCCAGCAGCCCCGGCGAGGGATCGAACACTGAAGCTTTCTTT. It encodes CASSPGEGSNTEAFF.

The chain recombines TRBV7-3 with TRBJ2-4, with 9 bases identical to TRBD2. The CDR3 has 14 residues. Germline assignment: CDR1 SGHTA and CDR2 FQGTGA. Trimming took 2 bases from V and 4 from J; bases not matched to a gene: 0. CDR3 sequence (DNA): TGTGCCAGCAGCTTAGCGGGAGGGAAAAACATTCAGTACTTC. Residues: CASSLAGGKNIQYF.

Concerning this clone: In the same sample, other DNA sequences code for this CDR3. The CDR3 DNA is TGTGCCAGCAGCCCCACGGGACAGACCTACAATGAGCAGTTCTTC. Its translation: CASSPTGQTYNEQFF. The chain combines TRBV7-2 with TRBJ2-1; TRBD1 matches 7 bases. Looked up from germline, CDR1 is SGHTA and CDR2 is FQGNSA. V gave up 5 bases and J gave up 2 bases; unmatched junction bases: 6. CDR3 length: 15 residues.

The chain employs TRBV25-1 and TRBJ1-2; 9 bases match TRBD1. Trimming cost V 6 bases and J 8 bases; bases outside gene matches: 7. The germline V gene has CDR1 MGHDK and CDR2 SYGVNS. The CDR3 is 13 amino acids. The CDR3 DNA is TGTGCCAGCAGCGGAACAGGGGGCCGGGGCTACACCTTC. Protein sequence: CASSGTGGRGYTF.

The rearrangement joins TRBV29-1 to TRBJ1-2; TRBD1 aligns across 9 bases. The CDR3 length is 14 residues. Germline trimming cut 7 bases from V and 8 bases from J; bases unmatched to any gene: 14. Germline V gene sequence: CDR1 SQVTM, CDR2 ANQGSEA. The CDR3 region has the DNA TGCAGCGCCCGGGACAGGGACATTCTCAGGGGCTACACCTTC. Its translation is CSARDRDILRGYTF.

The chain combines TRBV28 with TRBJ2-1, with a possible D match to TRBD1 (6 bases). Germline lookup yields CDR1 MDHEN and CDR2 SYDVKM. Deletions cut 5 bases from V and 8 bases from J, with 16 bases between. This CDR3 has 14 amino acids. CDR3 sequence reads: CASSHGTLKYEQFF. DNA of the CDR3: TGTGCCAGCAGTCATGGGACATTGAAGTATGAGCAGTTCTTC.

This clone occurred once. The chain joins TRBV4-1 to TRBJ1-4; no reliable D call. The CDR3 runs 16 residues. Trimming stripped 0 bases from V and 8 bases from J, with 16 bases between. Germline CDR1 MGHRA, CDR2 YSYEKL. The CDR3 is CASSQEYGSRREKLFF. The CDR3 bases are TGCGCCAGCAGCCAAGAATACGGGAGTAGGAGGGAAAAACTGTTTTTT.